This T cell receptor beta chain was profiled in a study of OX40 agonist ivuxolimab in advanced cancers. Here immunoSEQ multiplex PCR was the method, and the copy in TCRdb shows in-frame clones only, minus some. The data show around 80,000 clones, about 81% seen once. This CDR3 region has 14 residues. CDR1 and CDR2 from the germline V gene are SGDLS and YYNGEE. The junction had 4 bases not matched to a gene; V was cut back by 3 bases and J by 2 bases. The sample here was CD4+ or CD8+ T cells sorted from blood, taken in a trial of the OX40 agonist ivuxolimab. The chain couples TRBV9 to TRBJ2-7; 8 bases map to TRBD1. This TCR was recovered from an adult with an advanced solid tumor such as melanoma, head and neck, liver or kidney cancer. Here the CDR3 DNA reads TGTGCCAGCAGCGAGAGGACAGGGCCCTACGAGCAGTACTTC. It yields the protein CASSERTGPYEQYF.